This T cell receptor beta chain originates from a study of Tregs in tolerant kidney transplant recipients. The germline gives CDR1 SGHVS, CDR2 FQNEAQ. The CDR3 loop spans 17 amino acids. The J segment lost 5 bases and the V segment lost 1 base, leaving 12 bases of the junction unmatched. Using immunoSEQ multiplex PCR, the repertoire was profiled, and TCRdb retains in-frame clones only, with some absent. In the table there are tens of thousands of clones, approximately 90% of which are singletons. Source: Tregs from blood, taken before the transplant. This receptor was obtained from a human donor who received a combined kidney and bone marrow transplant. The chain combines TRBV7-8 with TRBJ2-5; 8 bases align to TRBD2. CDR3 bases: TGTGCCAGCAGCTTAGGCTTTACCGGGACTAGGAGTGAGACCCAGTACTTC. Amino acids: CASSLGFTGTRSETQYF.